The present entry profiles one TCR beta chain with its context. There is no known antigen for this receptor. There are no base qualities to consult, and no much larger clone falls within one base. Whole blood was collected in K2EDTA tubes by collaborating institutions according to the institutions' own protocols. For TCRbeta analysis, collaborators shipped samples in one of three forms: frozen whole blood, isolated PBMCs, or DNA extracted from either of those sample types. The data are from a study of blood T cell repertoires in COVID-19 (TCRdb year 2020). Looking at the study overall: Collaborator samples came from the United States, Italy and Spain and covered acute and convalescent phases of COVID-19. Where available, HLA class I and class II types were obtained from metadata supplied by the sample provider rather than from assay-based typing. The repertoires were released in a freely available public database intended as a resource for research on the immune response to SARS-CoV-2. Subjects who had been exposed to COVID-19, were actively infected with it, or had recovered from it provided the deeply sampled blood TCRbeta repertoires that made up the dataset. Samples came from the ongoing ImmuneRACE study (first 160 participants) plus 1,254 subjects from 6 global collaborators. Sample metadata almost always included a de-identified subject ID, COVID-19 status, age in years and sex. The prospective study material was composed of cDNA or gDNA derived from T cells, B-cell-depleted T cells, or PBMCs.

The study at large found these results: The quantity of clinical and demographic metadata differed by source and by participant and was supplied without curation.

TCRbeta CDR3 regions were amplified from genomic DNA using the immunoSEQ Assay, a bias-controlled multiplex PCR. As for the original processing: The number of nucleated cells in each sample was estimated from the amplification of reference gene primers within the assay. Sequence reads were collapsed and filtered to measure the absolute abundance of every unique TCRbeta CDR3 rearrangement. For each sample, productive Simpson clonality was calculated as the square root of Simpson's diversity index across productive rearrangements. TCRdb obtained this table from immuneACCESS and retained in-frame rearrangements with V and J assigned. These tables miss some clones; where compared with another copy, unresolved V genes account for less than half of the shortfall, and the remainder is unexplained. V and J calls and clone size are copied from that table; D and trimming were computed from the DNA. Here the sample has about 160,000 clones; more than 65% occur a single time. The ten biggest clones cover approximately 15% of the sample.

V and J are trimmed by 5 bases and 4 bases, and the gene matches miss 13 bases of the junction. CDR1 and CDR2 are read off the germline V gene as SGHDT and YYEEEE. The CDR3, from cysteine to phenylalanine, totals 17 residues. Of the read, only the CDR3 DNA is kept; its 51 bases are in frame from base 1. This sequence originates from a woman older than 75 with acute or convalescent COVID-19. Material: peripheral blood. Here the chain combines TRBV5-6 and TRBJ2-5; 11 bases in the middle match TRBD2. CDR3 loop: CASSPRLAGLEGETQYF. In nucleotide form, the sequence is TGTGCCAGCAGTCCCAGACTAGCGGGGCTCGAAGGAGAGACCCAGTACTTC.